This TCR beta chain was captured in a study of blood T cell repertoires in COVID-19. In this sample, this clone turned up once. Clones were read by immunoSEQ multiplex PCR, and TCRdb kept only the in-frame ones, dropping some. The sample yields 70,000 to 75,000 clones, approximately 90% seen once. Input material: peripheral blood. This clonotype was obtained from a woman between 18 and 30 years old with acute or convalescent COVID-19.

CDR3 amino acids: CASSVQGDAANSPLHF. Here the CDR3 DNA reads TGTGCCAGCAGTGTACAGGGGGATGCCGCTAATTCACCCCTCCACTTT. V is TRBV2 and J is TRBJ1-6; 8 nucleotides align to TRBD1. From germline, CDR1 is SNHLY and CDR2 FYNNEI. The CDR3 runs to 16 residues. V lost 4 bases to trimming and J lost 6 bases; unmatched junction nucleotides: 8.